The 30 T cell receptor beta chains listed next were all sequenced from one sample in a study of control samples from healthy donors and cancer patients. Repertoires were generated with immunoSEQ multiplex PCR, while TCRdb's copy carries only in-frame clones and drops some. The sample shows 120,000 or so clones, 85% to 95% of them seen only once. The specimen sequenced was PBMCs. The receptor source for this set is a man aged 50 to 60 with head and neck cancer.

The rearrangement uses TRBV7-9 and TRBJ2-2; D ambiguous. CDR3 length: 14 amino acids. Germline V CDR1 and CDR2: SEHNR, FQNEAQ (reference sequence). The V gene lost 5 bases and the J gene lost 0 bases, with 7 bases spanning the gap. CDR3 sequence: CASSPHANTGELFF. As DNA, the CDR3 is TGTGCCAGCAGCCCTCACGCGAACACCGGGGAGCTGTTTTTT.

The J gene is TRBJ2-7, the V gene TRBV14; D uncertain. The germline V gene has CDR1 SGHDN and CDR2 FVKESK. V was shortened by 2 bases and J by 1 base, with 24 bases between the two germline ends. CDR3 size: 19 residues. The DNA of the CDR3 is TGTGCCAGCAGCCAATCCGCCTTCAGACCGCGGAAACCTTCCTACGAGCAGTACTTC. It encodes CASSQSAFRPRKPSYEQYF. Based on the CDR3 plus reference TRBV14 and TRBJ2-7, the full variable domain is EAGVTQFPSHSVIEKGQTVTLRCDPISGHDNLYWYRRVMGKEIKFLLHFVKESKQDESGMPNNRFLAERTGGTYSTLKVQPAELEDSGVYFCASSQSAFRPRKPSYEQYFGPGTRLTVT.

V and J are TRBV7-9 and TRBJ1-4, with 7 bases aligning to TRBD1. Trimming took 5 bases from V and 5 from J; bases not matched to a gene: 5. This CDR3 has 14 amino acids. CDR1 SEHNR and CDR2 FQNEAQ come from the germline V gene (reference sequence). CDR3 sequence reads: CASSPRDSNEKLFF. In DNA, the CDR3 is TGTGCCAGCAGCCCAAGGGACAGCAATGAAAAACTGTTTTTT.

V gene TRBV19 combines with J gene TRBJ2-5; unclear D gene. Germline assignment: CDR1 LNHDA and CDR2 SQIVND (reference sequence). Trimming took 5 bases from V and 4 from J, leaving 8 bases between them. CDR3 length equals 12 residues. Written as DNA, the CDR3 is TGTGCCAGTAGTCGCTCGCGAGAGACCCAGTACTTC. This encodes CASSRSRETQYF.

The V gene is TRBV5-1, the J gene TRBJ1-2; tentatively, D is TRBD1 (5 bases). V lost 4 bases, J lost 6 bases, and 19 bases lay in between. The CDR3 runs to 15 residues. Germline CDR1 SGHRS, CDR2 YFSETQ. The DNA of the CDR3 is TGCGCCAGCAGCCCTAATGCAGGGAGTAAGGATGGCTACACCTTC. Translated: CASSPNAGSKDGYTF.

V gene TRBV11-2 combines with J gene TRBJ2-5; the D gene is possibly TRBD2 (7 bases). The length of the CDR3 is 13 residues. Germline assignment: CDR1 SGHAT and CDR2 FQNNGV. Trimming took 5 bases from V and 5 from J, leaving 12 bases between them. This CDR3 reads CASSGGARETQYF. The DNA for the CDR3 is TGTGCCAGCAGCGGGGGGGCCCGGGAGACCCAGTACTTC.

This clone was seen once. The chain has TRBV15 and TRBJ1-1; D is uncertain. The CDR3 is made up of 12 amino acids. CDR1 LNHNV and CDR2 YYDKDF come from the germline V gene (reference sequence). Between the trimmed V and J ends, which lost 0 bases and 8 bases, there was a span of 7 bases. The CDR3 nucleotides are TGTGCCACCAGCAGAGATCGGGTGGAAGCTTTCTTT. Residues: CATSRDRVEAFF.

This chain joins TRBV2 and TRBJ1-1, with 7 bases matching TRBD1. Trimming cost V 7 bases and J 6 bases; bases outside gene matches: 8. This CDR3 is built from 13 residues. Looked up from germline, CDR1 is SNHLY and CDR2 is FYNNEI. The CDR3 bases are TGTGCCAGCACAGACAGGGCGGGGGCTGAAGCTTTCTTT. This codes for CASTDRAGAEAFF.

The chain uses TRBV25-1 and TRBJ2-3; weak D call: TRBD2 (5 bases). This CDR3 is 12 amino acids long. Germline CDR1 and CDR2: MGHDK and SYGVNS. V lost 1 base, J lost 6 bases, and 5 bases lay in between. CDR3 residues: CASSEWRDTQYF. The CDR3 nucleotides read TGTGCCAGCAGTGAATGGAGGGATACGCAGTATTTT.

The count of this clone is one. The rearrangement links TRBV6-5 to TRBJ2-3, with 9 bases that match TRBD2. V gave up 0 bases and J gave up 3 bases; unmatched junction bases: 4. This CDR3 comprises 16 residues. Germline V gene lookup returns CDR1 MNHEY and CDR2 SVGAGI. CDR3 sequence reads: CASSYSGGGDTDTQYF. The CDR3, as DNA: TGTGCCAGCAGTTACTCTGGCGGGGGGGATACAGATACGCAGTATTTT.

V is TRBV4-2 and J is TRBJ2-7; D possibly corresponds to TRBD1 (7 bases). The germline V gene encodes CDR1 LGHNA and CDR2 YNFKEQ. CDR3 size: 15 residues. V lost 1 base and J lost 0, with 10 bases in between. CDR3 coding DNA: TGTGCCAGCAGCCAAGGGCAGGGGGGCTCCTACGAGCAGTACTTC. Protein product: CASSQGQGGSYEQYF.

The chain carries TRBV24-1 and TRBJ1-4; 8 bases match TRBD1. CDR1 is KGHDR, CDR2 SFDVKD, per germline. CDR3 length: 14 amino acids. The trim removed 4 bases at V and 8 bases at J, leaving 5 bases unmatched. The CDR3 reads CATSEDRAEEKLFF. The CDR3 DNA sequence: TGTGCCACCAGTGAGGACAGGGCCGAAGAAAAACTGTTTTTT.

The chain combines TRBV7-9 with TRBJ2-7; 9 nucleotides match TRBD1. The ends lost 6 bases at V and 5 bases at J; junction bases unmatched: 5. The CDR3 is made up of 13 amino acids. Germline lookup yields CDR1 SEHNR and CDR2 FQNEAQ (reference sequence). CDR3 DNA: TGTGCCAGCAGTCAAGGGACAGGGAACGAGCAGTACTTC. Protein: CASSQGTGNEQYF. The full variable domain, completed using reference TRBV7-9 and TRBJ2-7, is DTGVSQNPRHKITKRGQNVTFRCDPISEHNRLYWYRQTLGQGPEFLTYFQNEAQLEKSRLLSDRFSAERPKGSFSTLEIQRTEQGDSAMYLCASSQGTGNEQYFGPGTRLTVT.

The chain uses TRBV12-3 or TRBV12-4 and TRBJ2-7; D is ambiguous. With 3 bases removed from V and 2 bases from J, the gap between germline ends came to 8 bases. This CDR3 spans 13 amino acids. The CDR3 bases are TGTGCCAGCAGTTTTGCCCTTCCCTACGAGCAGTACTTC. This translates into CASSFALPYEQYF.

For the CDR3, the DNA is TGTGCCAGCAGTTTGTACACTGAAGCTTTCTTT. Protein: CASSLYTEAFF. V gene TRBV6-6 combines with J gene TRBJ1-1; D not resolved. Germline values: CDR1 MNHNY, CDR2 SVGAGI (reference sequence). CDR3 size: 11 residues. V dropped 4 bases and J dropped 3 bases, with 3 bases sitting between them.

The chain employs TRBV19 and TRBJ1-6; 8 bases fit TRBD1. The V segment lost 4 bases and the J segment 14 bases; nucleotides outside the gene matches: 7. The CDR3 contains 13 residues. Germline CDR1 and CDR2: LNHDA and SQIVND (reference sequence). The CDR3 sequence is CASSTGTGRALHF. The CDR3 nucleotides are TGTGCCAGTAGTACTGGGACAGGCCGGGCCCTCCACTTT.

This clone occurred once. The chain links TRBV9 to TRBJ2-7, with TRBD2 matching 11 bases. Germline lookup yields CDR1 SGDLS and CDR2 YYNGEE. The CDR3 is 15 residues long. V gave up 7 bases and J gave up 5 bases; unmatched junction bases: 11. The CDR3 is CASGPTSGGTHEQYF. For the CDR3, the DNA is TGTGCCAGCGGCCCAACTAGCGGGGGTACACACGAGCAGTACTTC.

This chain joins TRBV7-9 and TRBJ1-2; D uncertain. Looked up from germline, CDR1 is SEHNR and CDR2 is FQNEAQ (reference sequence). Trimming removed 5 bases at V and 2 bases at J, with 12 bases between. The CDR3 consists of 14 residues. The CDR3 sequence is CASSHGPKNYGYTF. In nucleotides, the CDR3 is TGTGCCAGCAGCCATGGGCCGAAAAACTATGGCTACACCTTC.

The chain carries TRBV4-3 and TRBJ2-1, with D possibly being TRBD2 (7 bases). Germline V CDR1 and CDR2: LGHNA, YSLEER. V was clipped by 3 bases and J by 7 bases, with 10 bases between them. This CDR3 has 13 amino acids. The CDR3 nucleotides read TGCGCCAGCAGCCACCGGGGGGCGAATGAGCAGTTCTTC. Protein: CASSHRGANEQFF.

The rearrangement uses TRBV18 and TRBJ1-5, with TRBD1 matching over 9 bases. The CDR3 contains 15 residues. Trimming cost V 6 bases and J 1 base; bases outside gene matches: 4. The germline CDR1 and CDR2 sequences are KGHSH and LQKENI. The CDR3 loop is CASSQTGGSNQPQHF. The CDR3 bases are TGTGCCAGCTCCCAGACAGGGGGGAGCAATCAGCCCCAGCATTTT. The whole variable domain, remainder taken from reference TRBV18 and TRBJ1-5, is NAGVMQNPRHLVRRRGQEARLRCSPMKGHSHVYWYRQLPEEGLKFMVYLQKENIIDESGMPKERFSAEFPKEGPSILRIQQVVRGDSAAYFCASSQTGGSNQPQHFGDGTRLSIL.

The chain has TRBV14 and TRBJ2-3, with D perhaps matching TRBD2 (5 bases). Trimming stripped 4 bases from V and 2 bases from J, with 13 bases between. This CDR3 contains 15 residues. Per germline, CDR1 SGHDN and CDR2 FVKESK. In DNA form, the CDR3 reads TGTGCCAGCAGCCCCCTGGGAGACTCCACAGATACGCAGTATTTT. As protein: CASSPLGDSTDTQYF.

The genes are TRBV27 and TRBJ1-4; 8 nucleotides align to TRBD1. CDR1 is MNHEY, CDR2 SMNVEV, per germline (reference sequence). J was trimmed by 4 bases and V by 6 bases; bases with no gene match: 7. This CDR3 is built from 15 residues. The CDR3 DNA is TGTGCCAGCAGCCTGACAGGGGCCCGTAATGAAAAACTGTTTTTT. This encodes CASSLTGARNEKLFF.

This chain joins TRBV25-1 and TRBJ2-5, with D perhaps TRBD1 (7 bases). CDR1 and CDR2 (germline): MGHDK, SYGVNS. CDR3 size: 16 residues. Trimming removed 6 bases from V and 4 bases from J, with 21 bases in between. The CDR3 DNA sequence: TGTGCCAGCAGGCGGGACAGACCAGAATCAGGAGAGACCCAGTACTTC. It is translated as CASRRDRPESGETQYF.

The V gene is TRBV7-2, the J gene TRBJ1-3; tentative D call: TRBD1 (5 bases). Germline V gene data show CDR1 as SGHTA and CDR2 as FQGNSA. The V gene lost 4 bases and the J gene lost 2 bases, with 12 bases spanning the gap. This CDR3 has 15 amino acids. CDR3 DNA: TGTGCCAGCAGCTCCCTGGGCAGGGCTGGAAACACCATATATTTT. It specifies CASSSLGRAGNTIYF.

This chain uses TRBV7-9 with TRBJ1-6, with D hard to call. V was clipped by 1 base and J by 9 bases, with 10 bases between them. The CDR3 loop spans 14 amino acids. Germline V gene sequence: CDR1 SEHNR, CDR2 FQNEAQ (reference sequence). In DNA, the CDR3 is TGTGCCAGCAGCTTAGAGTTTGATAGTTCACCCCTCCACTTT. As protein: CASSLEFDSSPLHF.

V is TRBV5-1 and J is TRBJ1-1, with 8 bases matching TRBD1. Germline values: CDR1 SGHRS, CDR2 YFSETQ. J lost 12 bases, V lost 1 base, and 11 bases had no gene match. There are 14 residues in the CDR3. This CDR3 reads CASSLRPQGAGPFF. In DNA form, the CDR3 reads TGCGCCAGCAGCTTGAGACCCCAGGGGGCCGGGCCTTTCTTT.

The chain recombines TRBV7-2 with TRBJ2-4; 7 nucleotides align to TRBD1. The CDR3 length is 13 residues. Germline V gene data show CDR1 as SGHTA and CDR2 as FQGNSA. The junction had 2 bases not matched to a gene; V was cut back by 5 bases and J by 4 bases. Here the CDR3 reads CASSPTGKNIQYF. The CDR3 bases are TGTGCCAGCAGCCCGACAGGGAAAAACATTCAGTACTTC. Filled out from reference TRBV7-2 and TRBJ2-4, the complete variable domain reads GAGVSQSPSNKVTEKGKDVELRCDPISGHTALYWYRQSLGQGLEFLIYFQGNSAPDKSGLPSDRFSAERTGGSVSTLTIQRTQQEDSAVYLCASSPTGKNIQYFGAGTRLSVL.

This chain links TRBV4-1 with TRBJ1-5; 7 nucleotides line up with TRBD1. In germline, CDR1 is MGHRA, CDR2 YSYEKL. The length of the CDR3 is 17 residues. V was pared by 4 bases and J by 4 bases, with 13 bases of the junction left unmatched. In DNA, the CDR3 is TGCGCCAGCAGCCTGGGGAGGACCTCCAGGGGGAATCAGCCCCAGCATTTT. This encodes CASSLGRTSRGNQPQHF.

V and J are TRBV5-1 and TRBJ2-3; 8 bases map to TRBD2. With V trimmed by 4 bases and J by 1 base, 14 bases remained unmatched. CDR3 length: 18 residues. The V gene's germline CDR1 is SGHRS and CDR2 YFSETQ. DNA of the CDR3: TGCGCCAGCAGCCCATACGAACGGTGGCGGGGGGGCACAGATACGCAGTATTTT. Its translation: CASSPYERWRGGTDTQYF.

The CDR3 DNA sequence: TGTGCCAGCAGTTACCCCCGTTCGAGGGAGCTGTTTTTT. Translation: CASSYPRSRELFF. The chain has TRBV6-2 or TRBV6-3 and TRBJ2-2; unclear D gene. This CDR3 region has 13 residues. From germline, CDR1 is MNHEY and CDR2 SVGEGT. V was pared by 2 bases and J by 9 bases, with 10 bases between.